These 5 T cell receptor beta chains were all obtained from the same sample, sequenced in a study of cytomegalovirus exposure and HLA in healthy donors. The PCR employed 60 Vbeta primers together with 13 Jbeta primers. Clones were read by immunoSEQ multiplex PCR, and TCRdb kept only the in-frame ones, dropping some. In the table there are around 130,000 clones, roughly 78% of which are singletons. The sequenced material came from PBMCs. The origin of the receptors is a man under 40 in good health and CMV-seronegative.

This clone has a handful of counts. The chain recombines TRBV19 with TRBJ1-1, with D maybe TRBD1 (5 bases). The CDR3 sequence is 12 residues long. Trimming took 5 bases from V and 7 from J, leaving 11 bases between them. Germline assignment: CDR1 LNHDA and CDR2 SQIVND (reference sequence). This chain's CDR3 is CASSWAGFEAFF. The CDR3 nucleotides are TGTGCCAGTAGTTGGGCAGGGTTTGAAGCTTTCTTT. The whole variable domain, filled in from reference TRBV19 and TRBJ1-1, reads DGGITQSPKYLFRKEGQNVTLSCEQNLNHDAMYWYRQDPGQGLRLIYYSQIVNDFQKGDIAEGYSVSREKKESFPLTVTSAQKNPTAFYLCASSWAGFEAFFGQGTRLTVV.

This chain links TRBV6-6 with TRBJ1-5; weak D call: TRBD1 (5 bases). Germline loops: CDR1 MNHNY, CDR2 SVGAGI (reference sequence). Trimming left V 2 bases short and J 4 bases short, with 6 bases between. The CDR3 is 13 residues long. The CDR3 bases are TGTGCCAGCAGTTACGACAGAAATCAGCCCCAGCATTTT. It yields the protein CASSYDRNQPQHF.

CDR3: CASSQDMATAGTPVNRQYF. The CDR3 DNA follows: TGCGCCAGCAGCCAAGATATGGCGACCGCAGGGACACCGGTGAATAGGCAGTACTTC. This rearrangement joins TRBV4-3 to TRBJ2-7; maybe TRBD1 (6 bases). The CDR3 runs to 19 residues. CDR1 and CDR2 from the germline V gene are LGHNA and YSLEER. V lost 0 bases and J lost 9, with 30 bases in between.

The chain combines TRBV25-1 with TRBJ2-3; 10 bases map to TRBD1. Germline V gene lookup returns CDR1 MGHDK and CDR2 SYGVNS. CDR3 size: 14 residues. Trimming at V came to 7 bases and at J to 2 bases, leaving 3 bases not matched to a gene. CDR3 amino acids: CASTRQGATDTQYF. DNA for the CDR3: TGTGCCAGCACCCGACAGGGGGCCACAGATACGCAGTATTTT.

As DNA, the CDR3 is TGTGCCAGCAGCTTAGATCGCCGGGAGATCCCTAATGAGCAGTTCTTC. This translates into CASSLDRREIPNEQFF. The chain combines TRBV11-2 with TRBJ2-1, with D perhaps TRBD2 (6 bases). V shed 0 bases and J shed 7 bases, with 16 bases lying between them. The CDR3 loop spans 16 amino acids. The V gene's germline CDR1 is SGHAT and CDR2 FQNNGV.